These 16 T cell receptor beta chains were sequenced from one sample in a study of OX40 agonist ivuxolimab in advanced cancers. Assay used: immunoSEQ multiplex PCR; TCRdb lists only in-frame clones, some missing. This table holds 80,000 to 100,000 clones, 70% to 90% found once. The starting material was CD4+ or CD8+ T cells sorted from blood, obtained in a trial of the OX40 agonist ivuxolimab. All receptors derive from an adult with an advanced solid tumor such as melanoma, head and neck, liver or kidney cancer.

The chain uses TRBV2 and TRBJ2-2; a possible D gene is TRBD1 (6 bases). CDR1 is SNHLY and CDR2 is FYNNEI in the germline V gene. V lost 3 bases and J 4 bases, leaving 15 bases between the germline ends. The CDR3 is 16 residues long. The CDR3 loop reads CASSEGHRLVTGELFF. CDR3 in DNA: TGTGCCAGCAGTGAGGGACACCGGCTGGTCACCGGGGAGCTGTTTTTT.

The V call is TRBV30, the J call TRBJ1-1; D is undetermined. V lost 1 base and J lost 5, with 5 bases in between. Germline CDR1 GTSNPN, CDR2 SVGIG (reference sequence). The CDR3 consists of 11 residues. The CDR3 nucleotides are TGTGCCTGGAGTGATGGTACTGAAGCTTTCTTT. Its protein product is CAWSDGTEAFF.

The CDR3 here is CASSLVGGRETQYF. The DNA of the CDR3 is TGTGCCAGCAGCTTGGTAGGGGGGCGGGAGACCCAGTACTTC. The chain couples TRBV5-4 to TRBJ2-5; D possibly uses TRBD1 or TRBD2 (6 bases each). Germline CDR1 reads SGHNT; CDR2 reads YYREEE (reference sequence). The germline V and J ends were trimmed by 0 bases and 5 bases, with 11 bases remaining between them. The CDR3 totals 14 residues.

A single count supports this clone. Other nucleotide sequences from this sample produce the same CDR3. V and J are TRBV18 and TRBJ1-1, with TRBD1 matching over 9 bases. CDR1 and CDR2 from the germline V gene are KGHSH and LQKENI. Trimming cost V 5 bases and J 1 base; bases outside gene matches: 2. The CDR3 covers 14 residues. CDR3 protein: CASSSGQGNTEAFF. The DNA for the CDR3 is TGTGCCAGCTCATCGGGACAGGGGAACACTGAAGCTTTCTTT.

The gene calls are TRBV27 and TRBJ1-1, with unresolved D. Trimming cost V 6 bases and J 1 base, with 9 bases left between them. This CDR3 comprises 13 residues. Germline V gene lookup returns CDR1 MNHEY and CDR2 SMNVEV (reference sequence). This CDR3 is CASSPAQNTEAFF. The DNA of the CDR3 is TGTGCCAGCAGCCCGGCCCAGAACACTGAAGCTTTCTTT.

The gene calls are TRBV7-9 and TRBJ2-1; TRBD2 aligns across 7 bases. In germline, CDR1 is SEHNR, CDR2 FQNEAQ (reference sequence). The CDR3 runs to 15 residues. V shed 5 bases and J 10 bases; nucleotides not matched to a gene: 14. The CDR3 sequence: CASSESSGPPREQFF. The CDR3 DNA sequence: TGTGCCAGCAGCGAATCTAGCGGCCCTCCTAGAGAGCAGTTCTTC.

The chain couples TRBV14 to TRBJ2-3; D remains ambiguous. The CDR3 runs 14 residues. V lost 4 bases, J lost 3 bases, and 11 bases lay in between. Germline CDR1 and CDR2: SGHDN and FVKESK. The CDR3 DNA follows: TGTGCCAGCAGCCCGGGTTATGGGACAGATACGCAGTATTTT. It specifies CASSPGYGTDTQYF.

The DNA of the CDR3 is TGTGCCAGTAGGGTTTCCTCGGGGCGATTCCATCGTCCCGGGGAGCTGTTTTTT. Translating it yields CASRVSSGRFHRPGELFF. The chain employs TRBV19 and TRBJ2-2, with D perhaps matching TRBD1 or TRBD2 (5 bases each). The germline CDR1 and CDR2 sequences are LNHDA and SQIVND (reference sequence). CDR3 size: 18 residues. Trimming pared 6 bases from V and 6 bases from J, leaving 26 bases between.

The chain joins TRBV5-1 to TRBJ1-1; 9 bases map to TRBD1. V was clipped by 2 bases and J by 5 bases; unmatched bases: 4. This CDR3 contains 14 residues. Germline V gene sequence: CDR1 SGHRS, CDR2 YFSETQ. The CDR3 sequence: CASSLQGASTEAFF. CDR3 DNA: TGCGCCAGCAGCTTACAGGGGGCTTCAACTGAAGCTTTCTTT.

The V gene is TRBV19, the J gene TRBJ2-1; the match to TRBD2 covers 11 bases. Looked up from germline, CDR1 is LNHDA and CDR2 is SQIVND (reference sequence). Germline trimming cut 3 bases from V and 2 bases from J; bases unmatched to any gene: 9. CDR3 length: 18 residues. CDR3 region: CASSIGLAGGGTYNEQFF. CDR3 sequence (DNA): TGTGCCAGTAGTATTGGGCTAGCGGGGGGAGGAACCTACAATGAGCAGTTCTTC.

This rearrangement joins TRBV7-2 to TRBJ2-1; a possible D gene is TRBD2 (5 bases). V lost 7 bases, J lost 2 bases, and 15 bases lay in between. The CDR3 totals 15 residues. CDR1 is SGHTA, CDR2 FQGNSA, per germline. CDR3 amino acids: CASNGDRNPYNEQFF. The CDR3 DNA is TGTGCCAGCAACGGGGATCGCAATCCCTACAATGAGCAGTTCTTC.

This chain connects TRBV19 to TRBJ2-4, with 10 bases identical to TRBD2. Looked up from germline, CDR1 is LNHDA and CDR2 is SQIVND (reference sequence). This CDR3 comprises 17 residues. The trim removed 2 bases at V and 1 base at J, leaving 5 bases unmatched. For the CDR3, the DNA is TGTGCCAGTAGTATAAGCGGGAGGGCCTTGGCCAAAAACATTCAGTACTTC. Protein sequence: CASSISGRALAKNIQYF.

The rearrangement joins TRBV4-1 to TRBJ2-5; D call uncertain. The CDR3 has 14 residues. Per the germline V gene, CDR1 is MGHRA and CDR2 is YSYEKL. Trimming left V 1 base short and J 3 bases short, with 9 bases between. The CDR3 region is CASSQALAEETQYF. The CDR3 DNA reads as TGCGCCAGCAGCCAAGCATTAGCCGAAGAGACCCAGTACTTC.

The CDR3 loop is CASSILNTHSYNEQFF. Here the CDR3 DNA reads TGTGCCAGCAGCATATTGAACACCCACTCCTACAATGAGCAGTTCTTC. V is TRBV5-4 and J is TRBJ2-1; D gene unclear. The CDR3 has 16 amino acids. V was pared by 4 bases and J by 0 bases, with 14 bases between. Germline CDR1 and CDR2: SGHNT and YYREEE (reference sequence).

The V and J genes are TRBV7-2 and TRBJ1-5; D uncertain. Between the trimmed V and J ends, which lost 5 bases and 7 bases, there was a span of 9 bases. The CDR3 runs to 12 residues. From germline, CDR1 is SGHTA and CDR2 FQGNSA. CDR3 loop: CASSPDGQPQHF. In DNA form, the CDR3 reads TGTGCCAGCAGCCCCGACGGACAGCCCCAGCATTTT. Combining the CDR3 with reference TRBV7-2 and TRBJ1-5 gives the whole variable domain GAGVSQSPSNKVTEKGKDVELRCDPISGHTALYWYRQSLGQGLEFLIYFQGNSAPDKSGLPSDRFSAERTGGSVSTLTIQRTQQEDSAVYLCASSPDGQPQHFGDGTRLSIL.

The chain couples TRBV6-6 to TRBJ1-1; D perhaps matches TRBD1 (6 bases). V was shortened by 9 bases and J by 3 bases, with 17 bases between the two germline ends. The CDR3 has 14 amino acids. The germline V gene encodes CDR1 MNHNY and CDR2 SVGAGI (reference sequence). CDR3 in DNA: TGTGCCAGTGGGGCAGGGGCGTTCGACACTGAAGCTTTCTTT. Translating it yields CASGAGAFDTEAFF.